This entry lists 3 T cell receptor beta chains sequenced from one sample in a study of T cells in Graves' hyperthyroidism and ophthalmopathy. RNA transcripts were the template for amplifying TCR beta CDR3 regions. TCR CDR3 underwent first-round RT-PCR with the HTBI primer set. TCRdb fed the multiplex PCR reads into MiXCR, producing one record per CDR3 protein. The sample comprises approximately 200,000 distinct CDR3 sequences, around 18% of which are singletons, and about 45% rests with the top ten. Specimen: blood. These TCRs come from a man aged 35 to 55 with Graves' hyperthyroidism.

There are many counts of this clonotype. The chain links TRBV28 to TRBJ1-1, with 7 positions matching TRBD1. The ends lost 1 base at V and 4 bases at J; junction bases unmatched: 12. The CDR3 loop spans 17 amino acids. CDR1 and CDR2 from the germline V gene are MDHEN and SYDVKM. The CDR3 is CASSLSDRWDRSTEAFF. The CDR3 coding sequence is TGTGCCAGCAGTTTATCGGACAGGTGGGATCGGAGCACTGAAGCTTTCTTT.

This clonotype was seen repeatedly, ten times or more. V and J are TRBV7-2 and TRBJ1-1; possibly TRBD1 for D (5 bases). Germline-derived CDR1 and CDR2 are SGHTA and FQGNSA. This CDR3 spans 13 amino acids. The V end lost 1 base, the J end lost 8 bases, and 11 bases lay between the germline ends. In nucleotides, the CDR3 is TGTGCCAGCAGCTTAGTGCCATCAGGGGAAGCTTTCTTT. Amino acid sequence: CASSLVPSGEAFF. Based on the CDR3 plus reference TRBV7-2 and TRBJ1-1, the full variable domain is GAGVSQSPSNKVTEKGKDVELRCDPISGHTALYWYRQSLGQGLEFLIYFQGNSAPDKSGLPSDRFSAERTGGSVSTLTIQRTQQEDSAVYLCASSLVPSGEAFFGQGTRLTVV.

This clonotype occurred many times. The chain combines TRBV2 with TRBJ2-7; weak D call: TRBD1 (5 bases). V lost 4 bases and J 1 base, leaving 14 bases between the germline ends. The CDR3 consists of 15 residues. CDR1 and CDR2 from the germline V gene are SNHLY and FYNNEI. The CDR3 DNA is TGTGCCAGCAGTGCCCGACAGAATTTTTCCTACGAGCAGTACTTC. It specifies CASSARQNFSYEQYF.